The 20 T cell receptor beta chains below come from one sample, sequenced in a study of T-cell reconstitution after alpha-beta-depleted transplantation in children. Preparing the TCRbeta library involved the use of unique molecular identifiers. From the PCR reads, TCRdb called clonotypes with MiXCR, one entry per CDR3 protein. In the table there are 6,500 to 10,000 distinct CDR3 sequences, 17% of which are singletons. Sequences were derived from PBMCs, mostly from graft donor cells, sampled 60 days after TCRalphabeta/CD19-depleted stem cell transplant. These receptors originate from a girl under three years old who had a stem cell transplant for combined immunodeficiency, so the T cells may come from the graft donor.

In this sample, this clonotype turned up many times. V and J are TRBV20-1 and TRBJ1-2; TRBD1 is a possible D gene (6 bases). V dropped 3 bases and J dropped 4 bases, with 9 bases sitting between them. Germline values: CDR1 DFQATT, CDR2 SNEGSKA (reference sequence). This CDR3 is 12 amino acids long. CDR3 nucleotides: TGCAGTGCTAGTGAGGGGGTCTATGGCTACACCTTC. It translates to CSASEGVYGYTF.

In DNA, the CDR3 is TGTGCCAGCAGCCTGGGTGGAGGGGTGCGGAACACCGGGGAGCTGTTTTTT. It is translated as CASSLGGGVRNTGELFF. This rearrangement joins TRBV7-2 to TRBJ2-2, with D tentatively TRBD2 (6 bases). The CDR3 has 17 amino acids. V gave up 5 bases and J gave up 1 base, with 17 bases separating them. The V gene's germline CDR1 is SGHTA and CDR2 FQGNSA.

The chain links TRBV7-2 to TRBJ2-5, with D hard to call. Germline CDR1 is SGHTA and CDR2 is FQGNSA. The CDR3 extends over 11 amino acids. Trimming cost V 4 bases and J 5 bases, with 5 bases left between them. The chain's CDR3 is CASSSWETQYF. In nucleotides, the CDR3 is TGTGCCAGCAGCTCCTGGGAGACCCAGTACTTC.

The rearrangement uses TRBV6-6 and TRBJ2-3; D not resolved. This CDR3 comprises 14 residues. Per germline, CDR1 MNHNY and CDR2 SVGAGI (reference sequence). The V end was cut by 2 bases, the J end by 5 bases, with 11 bases between. The CDR3 DNA reads as TGTGCCAGCAGTTACCCACTCCCGAGAGATACGCAGTATTTT. Amino acid sequence: CASSYPLPRDTQYF.

The V call is TRBV6-5, the J call TRBJ2-7, with 8 bases matching TRBD1. Germline CDR1 reads MNHEY; CDR2 reads SVGAGI. V was clipped by 6 bases and J by 5 bases; unmatched bases: 6. There are 13 residues in the CDR3. This chain's CDR3 is CASRTGVRDEQYF. The CDR3 DNA is TGTGCCAGCAGGACAGGGGTAAGGGACGAGCAGTACTTC.

There are many counts of this clonotype. This rearrangement joins TRBV6-5 to TRBJ2-1; no firm D call. V shed 4 bases and J shed 0 bases, with 10 bases lying between them. CDR1 and CDR2 (germline): MNHEY, SVGAGI. This CDR3 comprises 15 residues. CDR3 in DNA: TGTGCCAGCAGTTCGCGGATTAGCTCCTACAATGAGCAGTTCTTC. This codes for CASSSRISSYNEQFF.

This clonotype occurred a few times. This chain links TRBV7-2 with TRBJ2-3, with TRBD2 matching over 10 bases. CDR3 length equals 18 residues. The germline CDR1 and CDR2 sequences are SGHTA and FQGNSA. V shed 5 bases, J shed 3 bases, and the junction held 14 bases outside the gene matches. The DNA for the CDR3 is TGTGCCAGCAGCCGACCTATAGGTCTAGCGGGAGAAACAGATACGCAGTATTTT. Amino acid sequence: CASSRPIGLAGETDTQYF.

This clonotype has just one count. The genes are TRBV9 and TRBJ1-1; no reliable D call. Germline CDR1 is SGDLS and CDR2 is YYNGEE. CDR3 length: 13 amino acids. Trimming stripped 0 bases from V and 1 base from J, with 4 bases between. CDR3 sequence: CASSVEGNTEAFF. DNA for the CDR3: TGTGCCAGCAGCGTAGAGGGGAACACTGAAGCTTTCTTT.

The table lists this clonotype with many counts. The gene calls are TRBV11-2 and TRBJ2-1; 8 nucleotides agree with TRBD2. V trimming: 5 bases; J trimming: 3 bases; junction bases outside the gene matches: 3. CDR1 is SGHAT and CDR2 is FQNNGV in the germline V gene. There are 14 residues in the CDR3. The CDR3 DNA sequence: TGTGCCAGCAGCCGCGGGGGGAGCTACAATGAGCAGTTCTTC. Encoded protein: CASSRGGSYNEQFF.

This chain links TRBV6-5 with TRBJ1-4; the D is unclear. The germline V gene encodes CDR1 MNHEY and CDR2 SVGAGI. There are 15 residues in the CDR3. Trimming took off 6 bases at V and 7 bases at J, with 18 bases between the two ends. CDR3 nucleotide sequence: TGTGCCAGCAGACCCCACGCCGGCGGGATTGAAAAACTGTTTTTT. This encodes CASRPHAGGIEKLFF.

This clonotype was recorded at least ten times. The chain recombines TRBV20-1 with TRBJ1-5; D ambiguous. The V and J ends lost 7 bases and 3 bases respectively, with 22 bases between them. The CDR3 covers 16 residues. Germline V gene lookup returns CDR1 DFQATT and CDR2 SNEGSKA (reference sequence). For the CDR3, the DNA is TGCAGTGTTGCCTTGGCAGCTTATCATAACAATCAGCCCCAGCATTTT. Residues: CSVALAAYHNNQPQHF.

CDR3 in DNA: TGTGCCAACCCCGGAGTCGACAATGAGCAGTTCTTC. Translating gives CANPGVDNEQFF. The rearrangement uses TRBV7-9 and TRBJ2-1; the D is unclear. The CDR3 totals 12 residues. The V end lost 10 bases, the J end lost 5 bases, and 12 bases lay between the germline ends. In germline, CDR1 is SEHNR, CDR2 FQNEAQ (reference sequence).

This clonotype was counted between two and nine times. The J gene is TRBJ2-7, the V gene TRBV19; D not resolved. V was cut by 0 bases and J by 0 bases, with 6 bases left in between. CDR1 and CDR2 from the germline V gene are LNHDA and SQIVND (reference sequence). The CDR3 has 14 amino acids. The CDR3 nucleotides are TGTGCCAGTAGTATAGACCCAAGCTCCTACGAGCAGTACTTC. Amino acids: CASSIDPSSYEQYF.

This clonotype was picked up many times. The chain employs TRBV20-1 and TRBJ2-7; 13 bases fit TRBD2. Trimming removed 1 base from V and 6 bases from J; junction bases left unmatched: 9. Per the germline V gene, CDR1 is DFQATT and CDR2 is SNEGSKA (reference sequence). The CDR3 extends over 16 amino acids. The CDR3 region is CSARATSGRALGEQYF. Written as DNA, the CDR3 is TGCAGTGCTAGAGCAACTAGCGGGAGGGCCTTGGGCGAGCAGTACTTC.

In this sample, this clonotype turned up many times. V and J are TRBV24-1 and TRBJ2-5, with D perhaps TRBD1 or TRBD2 (5 bases each). Trimming shortened V by 6 bases and J by 7 bases, and 14 bases separated the two germline ends. The CDR3 consists of 13 residues. CDR1 KGHDR and CDR2 SFDVKD come from the germline V gene. The CDR3 sequence: CATSTGHGGTQYF. The CDR3 DNA reads as TGTGCCACCAGTACAGGACACGGAGGGACCCAGTACTTC.

This clonotype was recorded at least ten times. The V and J genes are TRBV29-1 and TRBJ1-2; 8 bases agree with TRBD1. CDR1 is SQVTM and CDR2 is ANQGSEA in the germline V gene. V shed 6 bases, J shed 2 bases, and the junction held 8 bases outside the gene matches. CDR3 size: 14 residues. CDR3 DNA: TGCAGCGTCTCAAGACAGGGGCAAAACTATGGCTACACCTTC. Translation: CSVSRQGQNYGYTF.

The chain is built from TRBV7-2 and TRBJ2-2; the D gene is possibly TRBD2 (6 bases). With 2 bases removed from V and 8 bases from J, the gap between germline ends came to 9 bases. The CDR3 totals 13 residues. CDR1 and CDR2 from the germline V gene are SGHTA and FQGNSA. The CDR3 loop is CASSLFGRGELFF. As DNA, the CDR3 is TGTGCCAGCAGCTTATTTGGGAGGGGGGAGCTGTTTTTT.

This clonotype was seen a handful of times. This chain uses TRBV7-2 with TRBJ1-1; tentative D call: TRBD1 (5 bases). Trimming pared 3 bases from V and 1 base from J, leaving 9 bases between. The CDR3 has 14 amino acids. Germline CDR1 is SGHTA and CDR2 is FQGNSA. CDR3 protein: CASSFSTGNTEAFF. In nucleotides, the CDR3 is TGTGCCAGCAGCTTCTCCACAGGGAACACTGAAGCTTTCTTT.

The table lists this clonotype with a count of one. The chain uses TRBV10-3 and TRBJ2-2; the D call may be TRBD1 or TRBD2 (5 bases each). This CDR3 has 13 residues. V shed 10 bases and J shed 6 bases, with 15 bases lying between them. CDR1 is ENHRY, CDR2 SYGVKD, per germline. CDR3 in amino acids: CASLQWDAGELFF. CDR3 sequence (DNA): TGTGCCAGTTTACAGTGGGACGCCGGGGAGCTGTTTTTT.

This chain joins TRBV5-6 and TRBJ1-1, with 7 bases matching TRBD1. Germline trimming cut 3 bases from V and 6 bases from J; bases unmatched to any gene: 5. This CDR3 has 13 residues. Germline CDR1 reads SGHDT; CDR2 reads YYEEEE. CDR3 DNA sequence: TGTGCCAGCAGCTCGACAGGGTCGGCTGAAGCTTTCTTT. Amino acid sequence: CASSSTGSAEAFF.